This T cell receptor (beta chain) was sequenced in a study of blood T cell repertoires in COVID-19. Study information: There were acute and convalescent COVID-19 samples, and they came from the United States, Italy and Spain. Sources were T cells, B-cell-depleted T cells, or PBMCs; the material itself was cDNA or gDNA.

Authors' methods: Estimates of nucleated cell counts were drawn from the amplification of reference gene primers. Assay: immunoSEQ multiplex PCR; the TCRdb copy retains only in-frame clones and omits some. D and trimming were read from the DNA, whereas the V and J calls and clone size are those reported in that table. The sample consists of 70,000 to 100,000 clones, just over 85% of them appearing once. V dropped 2 bases and J dropped 7 bases, with 12 bases sitting between them. CDR1 is SGHTA and CDR2 is FQGNSA in the germline V gene. The CDR3 has 14 amino acids. The rearrangement links TRBV7-2 to TRBJ2-1; no firm D call. The sequence was obtained from a woman in her 70s with acute or convalescent COVID-19. Sequencing was done on a sample of peripheral blood. The CDR3 sequence: CASSLLAKRNEQFF. CDR3 sequence (DNA): TGTGCCAGCAGCTTATTGGCCAAGAGGAATGAGCAGTTCTTC. The full variable domain, completed using reference TRBV7-2 and TRBJ2-1, is GAGVSQSPSNKVTEKGKDVELRCDPISGHTALYWYRQSLGQGLEFLIYFQGNSAPDKSGLPSDRFSAERTGGSVSTLTIQRTQQEDSAVYLCASSLLAKRNEQFFGPGTRLTVL.